Below, one T cell receptor beta chain is given with its context. Its antigen is unidentified. The donors were in the approximately 110-subject validation cohort; that cohort was separate from the roughly 660-subject first cohort. After removal of 7 bases from V and 4 bases from J, the junction contained 8 bases not matched to a gene. CDR1 and CDR2 from the germline V gene are SGHTA and FQGNSA. The CDR3 is made up of 14 amino acids. The sample originates from a study of cytomegalovirus exposure and HLA in healthy donors. Assay used: immunoSEQ multiplex PCR; TCRdb lists only in-frame clones, some missing. Among tens of thousands of clones, approximately 94% were seen once, and the ten largest hold about 3.5%. General study results and limits: Specificity of three CMV-associated chains for CMV antigens was verified in vitro. The tendency of first-cohort TCR clusters to co-occur in the roughly 130 validation repertoires emerged from a later analysis. There were fewer than 200 TCR beta chains listed as cytomegalovirus-associated.

This receptor was taken from a woman aged 18-35 years in good health and CMV-seropositive. The sequencing sample was made of PBMCs. This chain joins TRBV7-2 and TRBJ1-2; 8 bases fit TRBD1. The CDR3 DNA reads TGTGCCAGCAACCCCGGACAGGGTAGCTATGGCTACACCTTC. Its protein is CASNPGQGSYGYTF. The entire variable domain, with the rest obtained from reference TRBV7-2 and TRBJ1-2, is as follows: GAGVSQSPSNKVTEKGKDVELRCDPISGHTALYWYRQSLGQGLEFLIYFQGNSAPDKSGLPSDRFSAERTGGSVSTLTIQRTQQEDSAVYLCASNPGQGSYGYTFGSGTRLTVV.